One sample yielded the 19 T cell receptor beta chains listed below, sequenced in a study of identical twins. TCRdb re-called the 5' RACE reads with MiXCR, one entry per CDR3 protein. This repertoire shows under 900,000 distinct CDR3 sequences, over 9% found once; its top ten account for around 1.6%. This sample also appeared in a second study, on yellow fever vaccine responses in identical twins.

The sequenced sample consisted of PBMCs. These TCRs come from a woman between 18 and 29 years old in good health.

This clonotype was seen a handful of times. The CDR3 nucleotides are TGCAGTGCTGGGTCCGGGGCCTATAATTCACCCCTCCACTTT. It specifies CSAGSGAYNSPLHF. The rearrangement links TRBV20-1 to TRBJ1-6; D is unclear. This CDR3 has 14 residues. Germline loops: CDR1 DFQATT, CDR2 SNEGSKA (reference sequence). V gave up 5 bases and J gave up 2 bases, with 10 bases separating them.

At least ten counts were recorded for this clonotype. The chain recombines TRBV28 with TRBJ2-7; 7 bases align to TRBD2. Germline V gene data show CDR1 as MDHEN and CDR2 as SYDVKM. The CDR3 contains 14 residues. The V segment lost 6 bases and the J segment 1 base; nucleotides outside the gene matches: 6. CDR3 region: CASRPSGKSYEQYF. CDR3 DNA: TGTGCCAGCAGGCCGAGCGGGAAGTCCTACGAGCAGTACTTC.

This clonotype has ten or more counts. This chain connects TRBV5-1 to TRBJ2-7; TRBD1 matches 8 bases. CDR1 and CDR2 (germline): SGHRS, YFSETQ. The CDR3 covers 15 residues. The J segment lost 1 base and the V segment lost 4 bases, leaving 7 bases of the junction unmatched. The CDR3 bases are TGCGCCAGCAGCCAAGGGACAGGTCCTTCCTACGAGCAGTACTTC. It codes for CASSQGTGPSYEQYF.

Turning to this clonotype: A read error may be the cause here, since a much bigger clone is one base away. V is TRBV10-3 and J is TRBJ1-1, with 8 bases matching TRBD1. This CDR3 spans 17 amino acids. Germline V gene data show CDR1 as ENHRY and CDR2 as SYGVKD. This CDR3 reads CAISGIIPTGEQGEALF. In nucleotides, the CDR3 is TGTGCCATCAGTGGGATTATACCGACAGGGGAGCAGGGTGAAGCTTTGTTT.

This clonotype was counted many times. The chain carries TRBV12-3 or TRBV12-4 and TRBJ2-3, with 10 bases aligning to TRBD2. The CDR3 spans 15 residues. Unmatched junction bases numbered 3, after V lost 3 bases and J lost 3 bases. Here the CDR3 reads CASSFSSGSTDTQYF. For the CDR3, the DNA is TGTGCCAGCAGTTTTTCTAGCGGGAGTACAGATACGCAGTATTTT.

This clonotype was picked up many times. The V and J genes are TRBV5-1 and TRBJ1-3; a weak D match, TRBD1 (5 bases). CDR3 length equals 13 residues. Germline V gene sequence: CDR1 SGHRS, CDR2 YFSETQ. Deletions cut 7 bases from V and 4 bases from J, with 12 bases between. CDR3 amino acids: CASAQGQGNTIYF. The CDR3 coding sequence is TGCGCCAGCGCGCAGGGCCAAGGAAACACCATATATTTT.

The rearrangement joins TRBV20-1 to TRBJ1-5; 7 positions match TRBD1. With 0 bases clipped from V and 1 base from J, the junction kept 9 bases outside the gene matches. Germline values: CDR1 DFQATT, CDR2 SNEGSKA (reference sequence). This CDR3 has 17 amino acids. CDR3 DNA: TGCAGTGCTAGAGACGAACAGGGGAGAGAGAGCAATCAGCCCCAGCATTTT. Translation: CSARDEQGRESNQPQHF.

This rearrangement joins TRBV6-1 to TRBJ2-2, with 9 bases that match TRBD1. The CDR3 is 15 amino acids. CDR1 and CDR2 (germline): MNHNS, SASEGT. V gave up 4 bases and J gave up 6 bases; unmatched junction bases: 6. Here the CDR3 reads CASSGAQGAAGELFF. In nucleotides, the CDR3 is TGTGCCAGCAGTGGGGCACAGGGGGCGGCCGGGGAGCTGTTTTTT.

The genes are TRBV5-1 and TRBJ2-4; D perhaps matches TRBD1 (5 bases). The length of the CDR3 is 14 residues. Between the trimmed V and J ends, which lost 0 bases and 6 bases, there was a span of 10 bases. The germline V gene has CDR1 SGHRS and CDR2 YFSETQ. CDR3 sequence (DNA): TGCGCCAGCAGCTTGGCAGGGTTTGGAAACATTCAGTACTTC. Translating gives CASSLAGFGNIQYF.

This clonotype was counted a few times. V usage is TRBV21-1 and J usage is TRBJ2-3; TRBD2 is the table's D call, not checked against the DNA. TRBV21-1 is flagged as a pseudogene. The CDR3 loop spans 14 amino acids. Written as DNA, the CDR3 is TGTGCCAGCCCCGAGCGGGGAATCACAGATACGCAGTATTTT. Protein sequence: CASPERGITDTQYF.

This clonotype has a count of ten or more. The rearrangement links TRBV5-1 to TRBJ2-3; 9 bases are a match to TRBD2. V shed 0 bases and J 0 bases; nucleotides not matched to a gene: 8. This CDR3 has 18 amino acids. CDR1 and CDR2 (germline): SGHRS, YFSETQ. The CDR3: CASSLVVSSGASTDTQYF. Here the CDR3 DNA reads TGCGCCAGCAGCTTGGTCGTCTCTAGCGGGGCTAGCACAGATACGCAGTATTTT. Complete variable domain (other parts from reference TRBV5-1 and TRBJ2-3): KAGVTQTPRYLIKTRGQQVTLSCSPISGHRSVSWYQQTPGQGLQFLFEYFSETQRNKGNFPGRFSGRQFSNSRSEMNVSTLELGDSALYLCASSLVVSSGASTDTQYFGPGTRLTVL.

The chain joins TRBV6-2 or TRBV6-3 to TRBJ2-5; D perhaps matches TRBD2 (6 bases). The germline V and J ends were trimmed by 2 bases and 2 bases, with 9 bases remaining between them. The CDR3 has 14 residues. Germline V gene lookup returns CDR1 MNHEY and CDR2 SVGEGT. The CDR3 region is CASSYLGLQETQYF. For the CDR3, the DNA is TGTGCCAGCAGTTACCTGGGACTGCAAGAGACCCAGTACTTC.

In DNA form, the CDR3 reads TGTGCCAGCAGCATAATTAGACAAACCGATCAGCCCCAGCATTTT. It specifies CASSIIRQTDQPQHF. The gene calls are TRBV7-3 and TRBJ1-5; no clear D gene. The germline V and J ends were trimmed by 5 bases and 5 bases, with 16 bases remaining between them. Germline V gene sequence: CDR1 SGHTA, CDR2 FQGTGA. CDR3 length equals 15 residues.

This clonotype came up a few times. The chain uses TRBV5-1 and TRBJ2-1; TRBD2 aligns across 8 bases. CDR1 is SGHRS and CDR2 is YFSETQ in the germline V gene. The CDR3 has 17 residues. With V trimmed by 1 base and J by 4 bases, 10 bases remained unmatched. The CDR3 DNA follows: TGCGCCAGCAGCTTGACGGGAGGGCCCTCCCGGTACAATGAGCAGTTCTTC. It codes for CASSLTGGPSRYNEQFF.

This rearrangement joins TRBV5-6 to TRBJ2-1; no definite D call. The V and J ends lost 0 bases and 2 bases respectively, with 12 bases between them. This CDR3 contains 16 residues. In germline, CDR1 is SGHDT, CDR2 YYEEEE. Here the CDR3 DNA reads TGTGCCAGCAGCTTGGCCGCGGAGAACACCTACAATGAGCAGTTCTTC. It is translated as CASSLAAENTYNEQFF.

This clonotype was recorded at least ten times. This sequence joins TRBV2 and TRBJ1-1, with 12 bases that match TRBD1. There are 18 residues in the CDR3. Germline V gives CDR1 SNHLY, CDR2 FYNNEI. With V trimmed by 8 bases and J by 4 bases, 17 bases remained unmatched. DNA of the CDR3: TGTGCCAGCTCCTCACCCAGGGACAGGGGGCCCGCAGCCACTGAAGCTTTCTTT. This translates into CASSSPRDRGPAATEAFF.

This clonotype was counted ten times or more. The chain is built from TRBV3-1 and TRBJ2-1; unclear D gene. This CDR3 has 14 amino acids. The V end lost 3 bases, the J end lost 0 bases, and 6 bases lay between the germline ends. Germline CDR1 reads LGHDT; CDR2 reads YNNKEL (reference sequence). The CDR3 nucleotides read TGTGCCAGCAGCCATGGCCTCTCCTACAATGAGCAGTTCTTC. This codes for CASSHGLSYNEQFF.

J is TRBJ2-6 and V is TRBV4-2; the D gene is possibly TRBD1 (5 bases). The CDR3 is made up of 19 amino acids. Germline-derived CDR1 and CDR2 are LGHNA and YNFKEQ. V dropped 4 bases and J dropped 0 bases, with 19 bases sitting between them. CDR3 nucleotides: TGTGCCAGCAGCCCGATTAACGAACAGGAACCCTCTGGGGCCAACGTCCTGACTTTC. Amino acids: CASSPINEQEPSGANVLTF.

This clonotype was found many times. The rearrangement links TRBV12-3 or TRBV12-4 to TRBJ2-5; no clear D gene. V was trimmed by 6 bases and J by 1 base, leaving 6 bases between them. The CDR3 runs 12 residues. For the CDR3, the DNA is TGTGCCAGCAGCCGTGTCCAAGAGACCCAGTACTTC. It is translated as CASSRVQETQYF.